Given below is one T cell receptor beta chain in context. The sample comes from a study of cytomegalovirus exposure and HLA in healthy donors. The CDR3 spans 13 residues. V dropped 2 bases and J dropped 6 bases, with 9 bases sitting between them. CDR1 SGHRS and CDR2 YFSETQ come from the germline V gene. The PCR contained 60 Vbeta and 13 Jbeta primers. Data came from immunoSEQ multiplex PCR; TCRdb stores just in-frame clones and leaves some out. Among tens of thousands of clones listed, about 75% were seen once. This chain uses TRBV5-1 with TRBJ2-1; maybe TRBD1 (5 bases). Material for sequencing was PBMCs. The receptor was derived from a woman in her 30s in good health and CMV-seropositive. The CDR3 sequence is CASSFLRVNEQFF. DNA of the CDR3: TGCGCCAGCAGCTTCCTCAGGGTCAATGAGCAGTTCTTC.